The 31 T cell receptor beta chains reported below all come from one sample, sequenced in a study of blood T cell repertoires in COVID-19. Only in-frame clones appear in the TCRdb table, and some are missing; sequencing was by immunoSEQ multiplex PCR. The table includes some 290,000 clones, 90% detected once. Sequences were obtained from PBMCs or T cells enriched from blood (not recorded which). Source of these receptors: a woman aged 25-40 years who had been exposed to COVID-19.

The chain uses TRBV7-6 and TRBJ2-7, with 10 bases fitting TRBD1. The V gene's germline CDR1 is SGHVS and CDR2 FNYEAQ. The V gene end was trimmed by 1 base and the J gene end by 5 bases; junction bases not matched to a gene: 5. The CDR3 is made up of 15 amino acids. CDR3 in amino acids: CASSLGQGAYDEQYF. In DNA form, the CDR3 reads TGTGCCAGCAGCTTAGGACAGGGGGCTTACGACGAGCAGTACTTC.

The chain combines TRBV11-2 with TRBJ2-7; unclear D gene. Trimming removed 5 bases from V and 2 bases from J, with 16 bases in between. Germline assignment: CDR1 SGHAT and CDR2 FQNNGV. CDR3 size: 15 residues. In DNA form, the CDR3 reads TGTGCCAGCAGCCCCCAGAACAGAGTGACCTACGAGCAGTACTTC. Amino acid sequence: CASSPQNRVTYEQYF. Complete variable domain (other parts from reference TRBV11-2 and TRBJ2-7): EAGVAQSPRYKIIEKRQSVAFWCNPISGHATLYWYQQILGQGPKLLIQFQNNGVVDDSQLPKDRFSAERLKGVDSTLKIQPAKLEDSAVYLCASSPQNRVTYEQYFGPGTRLTVT.

The J gene is TRBJ2-7, the V gene TRBV19, with D possibly matching TRBD1 (6 bases). Trimming removed 3 bases at V and 6 bases at J, with 15 bases between. The CDR3 runs 14 residues. The germline CDR1 and CDR2 sequences are LNHDA and SQIVND (reference sequence). This CDR3 reads CASSIGGTPAEQYF. CDR3 in DNA: TGTGCCAGTAGTATTGGGGGCACTCCCGCCGAGCAGTACTTC.

This clone showed up just once. The rearrangement uses TRBV5-1 and TRBJ2-4; D not resolved. Germline CDR1 and CDR2: SGHRS and YFSETQ. The CDR3 totals 16 residues. V lost 2 bases and J 0 bases, leaving 12 bases between the germline ends. This CDR3 reads CASSFGQSGAKNIQYF. For the CDR3, the DNA is TGCGCCAGCAGCTTCGGCCAATCGGGAGCCAAAAACATTCAGTACTTC. Combining the CDR3 with reference TRBV5-1 and TRBJ2-4 gives the whole variable domain KAGVTQTPRYLIKTRGQQVTLSCSPISGHRSVSWYQQTPGQGLQFLFEYFSETQRNKGNFPGRFSGRQFSNSRSEMNVSTLELGDSALYLCASSFGQSGAKNIQYFGAGTRLSVL.

The chain has TRBV7-8 and TRBJ1-2; D is unresolved. This CDR3 comprises 12 residues. Per germline, CDR1 SGHVS and CDR2 FQNEAQ. The V gene lost 5 bases and the J gene lost 7 bases, with 11 bases spanning the gap. The CDR3 loop is CASSQTLSGYTF. The CDR3 region has the DNA TGTGCCAGCAGCCAGACATTATCTGGCTACACCTTC. Based on the CDR3 plus reference TRBV7-8 and TRBJ1-2, the full variable domain is GAGVSQSPRYKVAKRGQDVALRCDPISGHVSLFWYQQALGQGPEFLTYFQNEAQLDKSGLPSDRFFAERPEGSVSTLKIQRTQQEDSAVYLCASSQTLSGYTFGSGTRLTVV.

The V call is TRBV7-2, the J call TRBJ2-1; 10 positions match TRBD2. The CDR3 has 14 amino acids. The V gene's germline CDR1 is SGHTA and CDR2 FQGNSA. V lost 2 bases and J lost 6; bases outside the gene matches: 1. CDR3 bases: TGTGCCAGCAGCTTATGGACTAGCGGCAATGAGCAGTTCTTC. Translation: CASSLWTSGNEQFF.

This clone was counted only a few times. This chain uses TRBV12-3 or TRBV12-4 with TRBJ1-5; D call uncertain. The CDR3 is 13 residues long. Between the trimmed V and J ends, which lost 4 bases and 0 bases, there was a span of 4 bases. The CDR3 reads CASSSNSNQPQHF. The CDR3 DNA follows: TGTGCCAGCAGTTCCAATAGCAATCAGCCCCAGCATTTT.

This clone was seen more than once but under ten times. The chain links TRBV4-1 to TRBJ2-7; D not resolved. The V gene's germline CDR1 is MGHRA and CDR2 YSYEKL. Trimming left V 0 bases short and J 7 bases short, with 10 bases between. The CDR3 is 13 residues long. As DNA, the CDR3 is TGCGCCAGCAGCCAAGACCGCCATCGGGAGCAGTACTTC. Amino acid sequence: CASSQDRHREQYF.

The genes are TRBV30 and TRBJ2-3; TRBD2 agrees at 7 bases. The ends lost 0 bases at V and 2 bases at J; junction bases unmatched: 11. The CDR3 is made up of 17 amino acids. Germline loops: CDR1 GTSNPN, CDR2 SVGIG (reference sequence). This CDR3 reads CAWSVLALAESTDTQYF. The CDR3 DNA is TGTGCCTGGAGTGTACTTGCTCTAGCGGAATCCACAGATACGCAGTATTTT.

The rearrangement uses TRBV7-9 and TRBJ2-2, with no clear D. Trimming pared 1 base from V and 6 bases from J, leaving 6 bases between. CDR1 SEHNR and CDR2 FQNEAQ come from the germline V gene (reference sequence). This CDR3 has 13 amino acids. CDR3 loop: CASSLGRAGELFF. The CDR3, as DNA: TGTGCCAGCAGCTTAGGGAGAGCCGGGGAGCTGTTTTTT.

The table lists this clone with a count of one. The genes are TRBV4-3 and TRBJ1-3, with D unresolved. V was pared by 1 base and J by 4 bases, with 14 bases between. The CDR3 has 16 residues. The germline V gene encodes CDR1 LGHNA and CDR2 YSLEER. The CDR3 reads CASSQAAGNAGNTIYF. In nucleotides, the CDR3 is TGCGCCAGCAGCCAAGCTGCAGGAAACGCCGGAAACACCATATATTTT.

The gene calls are TRBV19 and TRBJ2-6; weak D call: TRBD2 (5 bases). V was trimmed by 4 bases and J by 0 bases, leaving 19 bases between them. The CDR3 contains 19 residues. CDR1 and CDR2 (germline): LNHDA, SQIVND (reference sequence). As DNA, the CDR3 is TGTGCCAGTAGTAATAAATTGAGGGCGGCTGTCTCTGGGGCCAACGTCCTGACTTTC. Amino acids: CASSNKLRAAVSGANVLTF. The full variable domain, rest sourced from reference TRBV19 and TRBJ2-6, is DGGITQSPKYLFRKEGQNVTLSCEQNLNHDAMYWYRQDPGQGLRLIYYSQIVNDFQKGDIAEGYSVSREKKESFPLTVTSAQKNPTAFYLCASSNKLRAAVSGANVLTFGAGSRLTVL.

The CDR3 spells CASSVALLDRGYSPLHF. In DNA form, the CDR3 reads TGTGCCAGCAGCGTAGCCCTCCTGGACAGGGGATACTCACCCCTCCACTTT. The rearrangement uses TRBV9 and TRBJ1-6; TRBD1 aligns across 9 bases. Trimming cost V 0 bases and J 10 bases; bases outside gene matches: 11. Germline CDR1 and CDR2: SGDLS and YYNGEE. This CDR3 has 17 residues.

The chain couples TRBV6-5 to TRBJ1-2; 8 bases align to TRBD1. The V gene end was trimmed by 2 bases and the J gene end by 8 bases; junction bases not matched to a gene: 7. CDR3 length: 14 residues. The germline V gene has CDR1 MNHEY and CDR2 SVGAGI. The CDR3 region is CASSYGGGQVGYTF. The DNA of the CDR3 is TGTGCCAGCAGTTACGGCGGGGGACAGGTCGGCTACACCTTC.

This chain joins TRBV4-1 and TRBJ2-3; a weak D match, TRBD1 (5 bases). V lost 4 bases to trimming and J lost 3 bases, with 11 bases between them. This CDR3 has 14 amino acids. In germline, CDR1 is MGHRA, CDR2 YSYEKL. The chain's CDR3 is CASSRITGTDTQYF. CDR3 sequence (DNA): TGCGCCAGCAGCCGCATCACAGGTACAGATACGCAGTATTTT.

The CDR3 here is CASSEGTVVYNSPLHF. CDR3 DNA sequence: TGTGCCAGCAGCGAAGGGACAGTTGTTTATAATTCACCCCTCCACTTT. The V gene is TRBV9, the J gene TRBJ1-6, with 7 bases that match TRBD1. CDR3 size: 16 residues. With 3 bases clipped from V and 4 bases from J, the junction kept 7 bases outside the gene matches. Germline CDR1 and CDR2: SGDLS and YYNGEE.

This chain uses TRBV20-1 with TRBJ1-2, with a tentative D call TRBD1 (6 bases). Germline lookup yields CDR1 DFQATT and CDR2 SNEGSKA (reference sequence). V lost 5 bases, J lost 4 bases, and 8 bases lay in between. This CDR3 is built from 11 residues. CDR3 residues: CSALGAYGYTF. The CDR3 DNA reads TGCAGTGCTCTGGGGGCCTATGGCTACACCTTC.

J is TRBJ2-1 and V is TRBV29-1, with D perhaps TRBD1 (6 bases). V was clipped by 6 bases and J by 4 bases, with 13 bases between them. CDR1 and CDR2 (germline): SQVTM, ANQGSEA. The CDR3 spans 13 residues. For the CDR3, the DNA is TGCAGCGTGCCCCGGACAGATTACAATGAGCAGTTCTTC. Its protein is CSVPRTDYNEQFF.

The rearrangement joins TRBV5-1 to TRBJ1-2; D is ambiguous. Looked up from germline, CDR1 is SGHRS and CDR2 is YFSETQ. This CDR3 comprises 15 residues. V gave up 0 bases and J gave up 5 bases, with 14 bases separating them. The CDR3: CASSLGVTAFYGYTF. CDR3 DNA: TGCGCCAGCAGCTTGGGAGTCACCGCCTTTTATGGCTACACCTTC.

V and J are TRBV3-1 (or the pseudogene TRBV3-2) and TRBJ2-1; 11 nucleotides align to TRBD2. V dropped 6 bases and J dropped 0; count of bases not matched to a gene: 4. Germline values: CDR1 LGHDT, CDR2 YNNKEL (reference sequence). The CDR3 runs to 16 residues. CDR3 region: CASRPGTSGSYNEQFF. CDR3 sequence (DNA): TGTGCCAGCAGACCCGGGACTAGCGGCTCCTACAATGAGCAGTTCTTC.

This chain uses TRBV7-9 with TRBJ2-7, with 9 nucleotides matching TRBD1. Per the germline V gene, CDR1 is SEHNR and CDR2 is FQNEAQ (reference sequence). Trimming at V came to 2 bases and at J to 5 bases, leaving 4 bases not matched to a gene. This CDR3 spans 14 amino acids. DNA for the CDR3: TGTGCCAGCAGCTTAACAGGGGGCAGCGACGAGCAGTACTTC. It specifies CASSLTGGSDEQYF. Using reference TRBV7-9 and TRBJ2-7 for the parts outside the CDR3, the full variable domain is DTGVSQNPRHKITKRGQNVTFRCDPISEHNRLYWYRQTLGQGPEFLTYFQNEAQLEKSRLLSDRFSAERPKGSFSTLEIQRTEQGDSAMYLCASSLTGGSDEQYFGPGTRLTVT.

The CDR3 here is CASSTDRGAKLFF. CDR3 DNA: TGTGCCAGCAGCACCGACAGGGGGGCAAAACTGTTTTTT. This chain links TRBV7-2 with TRBJ1-4; 9 bases line up with TRBD1. In germline, CDR1 is SGHTA, CDR2 FQGNSA. The ends lost 5 bases at V and 10 bases at J; junction bases unmatched: 5. The CDR3 has 13 residues.

The genes are TRBV6-6 and TRBJ1-5; D unclear. Germline V lookup: CDR1 MNHNY, CDR2 SVGAGI (reference sequence). V gave up 2 bases and J gave up 0 bases, with 8 bases separating them. This CDR3 is built from 15 residues. CDR3 coding DNA: TGTGCCAGCAGTTACGAGGGATATAGCAATCAGCCCCAGCATTTT. It codes for CASSYEGYSNQPQHF.

The chain joins TRBV11-2 to TRBJ1-2; tentative D call: TRBD1 (5 bases). The V gene's germline CDR1 is SGHAT and CDR2 FQNNGV. V lost 8 bases and J 1 base, leaving 8 bases between the germline ends. This CDR3 has 12 residues. CDR3 protein: CASSQGNYGYTF. The CDR3 coding sequence is TGTGCCAGCTCCCAGGGTAACTATGGCTACACCTTC.

V is TRBV30 and J is TRBJ2-7; perhaps TRBD2 as D (6 bases). CDR3 length equals 12 residues. Trimming shortened V by 0 bases and J by 8 bases, and 11 bases separated the two germline ends. Per germline, CDR1 GTSNPN and CDR2 SVGIG (reference sequence). CDR3 protein: CAWSVHGTQQYF. The CDR3 region has the DNA TGTGCCTGGAGTGTACACGGGACTCAGCAGTACTTC.

V is TRBV10-3 and J is TRBJ2-5, with 9 bases aligning to TRBD2. V lost 4 bases to trimming and J lost 5 bases; unmatched junction nucleotides: 5. Germline CDR1 and CDR2: ENHRY and SYGVKD. The CDR3 consists of 14 residues. The CDR3: CAISVSGGQETQYF. DNA of the CDR3: TGTGCCATCAGTGTTAGCGGGGGACAGGAGACCCAGTACTTC.

This sequence joins TRBV3-1 (or the pseudogene TRBV3-2) and TRBJ1-1; D is perhaps TRBD1 (6 bases). The CDR3 totals 12 residues. V was clipped by 4 bases and J by 9 bases, with 12 bases between them. From germline, CDR1 is LGHDT and CDR2 YNNKEL (reference sequence). This chain's CDR3 is CASSRDIGKAFF. In DNA, the CDR3 is TGTGCCAGCAGCCGGGACATAGGTAAAGCTTTCTTT.

CDR3 bases: TGTGCCAGGAACAGGGACAGCTATCGCTACGAGCAGTACTTC. Translating it yields CARNRDSYRYEQYF. The gene calls are TRBV6-5 and TRBJ2-7; TRBD1 matches at 7 bases. The germline gives CDR1 MNHEY, CDR2 SVGAGI. With V trimmed by 9 bases and J by 3 bases, 11 bases remained unmatched. The CDR3 consists of 14 residues.

DNA of the CDR3: TGTGCCAGCAGCCTCGACACGAAAACCTACGAGCAGTACTTC. Its translation is CASSLDTKTYEQYF. The chain joins TRBV5-4 to TRBJ2-7; D uncertain. Trimming removed 4 bases at V and 2 bases at J, with 13 bases between. Germline V gene sequence: CDR1 SGHNT, CDR2 YYREEE (reference sequence). CDR3 size: 14 residues.

This clone appeared once. The chain couples TRBV6-5 to TRBJ2-3, with TRBD2 matching 14 bases. The CDR3 consists of 15 residues. Germline CDR1 and CDR2: MNHEY and SVGAGI. Trimming took 5 bases from V and 10 from J; bases not matched to a gene: 8. CDR3 nucleotide sequence: TGTGCCAGCAGTCTAGGACTAGCGGGGGGATTGCCGCAGTATTTT. Protein: CASSLGLAGGLPQYF.

The V gene is TRBV7-8, the J gene TRBJ1-2, with D uncertain. Trimming left V 1 base short and J 2 bases short, with 17 bases between. CDR1 is SGHVS, CDR2 FQNEAQ, per germline. The CDR3 is made up of 17 amino acids. The CDR3, as DNA: TGTGCCAGCAGCTTAGTAAGGATCAGTTCAGGAAACTATGGCTACACCTTC. It yields the protein CASSLVRISSGNYGYTF.